This TCR beta chain was found in a study of T-cell reconstitution after alpha-beta-depleted transplantation in children. Points from the study as a whole: High day-60 TCRbeta diversity in some patients came from surviving recipient T cells and thymic progenitors. Roughly two months post-transplant, alpha-beta T cells reportedly originated from several hundred graft clones that had expanded. One year post-transplant, T-cell counts and diversity were largely derived from T cells produced anew.

Molecular barcoding with unique molecular identifiers was used for the TCRbeta library. In TCRdb, the PCR reads were re-called with MiXCR into one record per CDR3 protein. This sample carries about 580,000 distinct CDR3 sequences, 20% to 25% of them seen once, and the ten largest clones take roughly 13%. The CDR3 runs 15 residues. CDR1 and CDR2 (germline): MNHEY, SVGEGT. Germline trimming cut 8 bases from V and 0 bases from J; bases unmatched to any gene: 4. This clonotype was picked up a small number of times. As yet, its antigen is unknown. The TCR comes from a boy under two years old who had a stem cell transplant for acute myeloid leukemia, so the T cells may come from the graft donor. The chain links TRBV6-2 or TRBV6-3 to TRBJ2-1; 10 bases are a match to TRBD2. Source: PBMCs, mostly from graft donor cells, taken 360 days after TCRalphabeta/CD19-depleted stem cell transplant. The CDR3 here is CASLPSGSSYNEQFF. For the CDR3, the DNA is TGTGCCAGCCTCCCTAGCGGGAGCTCCTACAATGAGCAGTTCTTC.